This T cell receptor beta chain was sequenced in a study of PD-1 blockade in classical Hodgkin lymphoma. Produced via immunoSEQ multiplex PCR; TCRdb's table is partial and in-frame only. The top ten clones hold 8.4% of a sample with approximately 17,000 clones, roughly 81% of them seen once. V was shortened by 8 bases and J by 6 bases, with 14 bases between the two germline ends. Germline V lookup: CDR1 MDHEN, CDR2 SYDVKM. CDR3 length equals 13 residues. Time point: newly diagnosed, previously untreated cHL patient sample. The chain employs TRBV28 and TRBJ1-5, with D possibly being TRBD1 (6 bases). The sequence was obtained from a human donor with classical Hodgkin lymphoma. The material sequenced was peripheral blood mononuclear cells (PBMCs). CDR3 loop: CASRLKGVQPQHF. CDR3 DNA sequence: TGTGCCAGCCGCCTCAAGGGGGTTCAGCCCCAGCATTTT.